The 32 T cell receptor beta chains reported below all come from one sample, sequenced in a study of cytomegalovirus exposure and HLA in healthy donors. Profiled with immunoSEQ multiplex PCR; TCRdb holds only in-frame clones, not every one. The profile covers about 150,000 clones, with about 86% appearing a single time and 2% to 2.5% taken by the ten largest. The sample taken for sequencing was PBMCs. These receptors were collected from a human donor in good health.

The rearrangement uses TRBV5-1 and TRBJ1-2, with D unclear. The CDR3 loop spans 16 amino acids. Trimming shortened V by 0 bases and J by 5 bases, and 17 bases separated the two germline ends. Germline V CDR1 and CDR2: SGHRS, YFSETQ. CDR3 coding DNA: TGCGCCAGCAGCTTGGATGGCAGCCTACCTAGATATGGCTACACCTTC. Translating it yields CASSLDGSLPRYGYTF.

The chain carries TRBV7-6 and TRBJ1-1; a weak D match, TRBD1 (6 bases). Germline lookup yields CDR1 SGHVS and CDR2 FNYEAQ. The CDR3 spans 13 residues. Trimming shortened V by 5 bases and J by 4 bases, and 11 bases separated the two germline ends. The CDR3 reads CASSHRAGTEAFF. Here the CDR3 DNA reads TGTGCCAGCAGCCACAGGGCGGGCACTGAAGCTTTCTTT.

This clone was found a few times. J is TRBJ2-7 and V is TRBV27; 7 bases are a match to TRBD2. The CDR3 is 12 amino acids. Per germline, CDR1 MNHEY and CDR2 SMNVEV (reference sequence). The V gene end was trimmed by 9 bases and the J gene end by 3 bases; junction bases not matched to a gene: 5. This CDR3 is CASGAGDYEQYF. DNA of the CDR3: TGTGCCAGTGGGGCGGGAGACTACGAGCAGTACTTC.

V usage is TRBV6-5 and J usage is TRBJ2-7; 7 bases match TRBD2. V was pared by 6 bases and J by 7 bases, with 12 bases of the junction left unmatched. The CDR3 extends over 14 amino acids. Per germline, CDR1 MNHEY and CDR2 SVGAGI. DNA of the CDR3: TGTGCCAGCAGCCAACCGGGGGGTCGAGGGGAGCAGTACTTC. Its protein is CASSQPGGRGEQYF.

The chain combines TRBV6-6 with TRBJ2-1; 7 nucleotides agree with TRBD2. This CDR3 region has 14 residues. The germline CDR1 and CDR2 sequences are MNHNY and SVGAGI (reference sequence). The ends lost 6 bases at V and 7 bases at J; junction bases unmatched: 9. The CDR3 sequence: CASRASGTENEQFF. The CDR3 DNA is TGTGCCAGCAGAGCAAGCGGGACCGAGAATGAGCAGTTCTTC.

The chain has TRBV11-3 and TRBJ2-2, with 8 bases that match TRBD1. The CDR3 runs 17 residues. Germline values: CDR1 SGHNT, CDR2 YENEEA. V lost 4 bases, J lost 1 base, and 8 bases stayed unmatched. The DNA for the CDR3 is TGTGCCAGCAGCTCGAAGGCGGGACAGGTGAACACCGGGGAGCTGTTTTTT. Amino acids: CASSSKAGQVNTGELFF. The variable domain in full, with the rest retrieved from reference TRBV11-3 and TRBJ2-2, is EAGVVQSPRYKIIEKKQPVAFWCNPISGHNTLYWYLQNLGQGPELLIRYENEEAVDDSQLPKDRFSAERLKGVDSTLKIQPAELGDSAVYLCASSSKAGQVNTGELFFGEGSRLTVL.

This chain connects TRBV28 to TRBJ2-7, with TRBD2 matching 8 bases. CDR1 and CDR2 from the germline V gene are MDHEN and SYDVKM. The CDR3 length is 16 residues. V shed 5 bases, J shed 4 bases, and the junction held 13 bases outside the gene matches. The CDR3 DNA follows: TGTGCCAGCAGTCCCCAAGCGGGAGAACTTGCGTACGAGCAGTACTTC. Amino acids: CASSPQAGELAYEQYF.

This clone was seen only a few times. V and J are TRBV2 and TRBJ2-2; 8 bases match TRBD1. The CDR3 is 15 amino acids. The V gene end was trimmed by 7 bases and the J gene end by 4 bases; junction bases not matched to a gene: 8. Germline assignment: CDR1 SNHLY and CDR2 FYNNEI. Here the CDR3 DNA reads TGTGCCAGCACCCTGACAGGGGCGTTCACCGGGGAGCTGTTTTTT. It is translated as CASTLTGAFTGELFF.

The chain has TRBV30 and TRBJ2-7; D ambiguous. The CDR3 has 14 residues. Germline V CDR1 and CDR2: GTSNPN, SVGIG (reference sequence). V lost 3 bases to trimming and J lost 6 bases, with 18 bases between them. Here the CDR3 reads CAWSPLREAFEQYF. CDR3 nucleotides: TGTGCCTGGAGCCCTTTGAGAGAAGCCTTCGAGCAGTACTTC.

The V and J genes are TRBV7-9 and TRBJ2-5; 9 nucleotides match TRBD1. Per the germline V gene, CDR1 is SEHNR and CDR2 is FQNEAQ (reference sequence). Trimming took 3 bases from V and 5 from J; bases not matched to a gene: 4. This CDR3 has 14 residues. CDR3 sequence reads: CASSLTGGRETQYF. CDR3 nucleotide sequence: TGTGCCAGCAGCTTGACAGGGGGTAGGGAGACCCAGTACTTC.

The V gene is TRBV18, the J gene TRBJ1-4, with 9 bases matching TRBD1. The CDR3 spans 16 residues. Trimming took 8 bases from V and 8 from J; bases not matched to a gene: 15. Germline lookup yields CDR1 KGHSH and CDR2 LQKENI. In DNA form, the CDR3 reads TGTGCCAGCCGTCCCGGGACAGGGACGGGGGACGAAAAACTGTTTTTT. It specifies CASRPGTGTGDEKLFF. Filled out from reference TRBV18 and TRBJ1-4, the complete variable domain reads NAGVMQNPRHLVRRRGQEARLRCSPMKGHSHVYWYRQLPEEGLKFMVYLQKENIIDESGMPKERFSAEFPKEGPSILRIQQVVRGDSAAYFCASRPGTGTGDEKLFFGSGTQLSVL.

This CDR3 reads CASSPPRPAGKYEQYF. DNA for the CDR3: TGTGCCAGCTCACCACCCCGCCCAGCGGGAAAATACGAGCAGTACTTC. The chain recombines TRBV18 with TRBJ2-7, with 7 bases fitting TRBD2. The CDR3 has 16 residues. V shed 0 bases, J shed 4 bases, and the junction held 9 bases outside the gene matches. Germline V gene sequence: CDR1 KGHSH, CDR2 LQKENI.

V and J are TRBV6-6 and TRBJ1-2, with TRBD1 matching 8 bases. Germline CDR1 MNHNY, CDR2 SVGAGI (reference sequence). J gave up 3 bases and V 2 bases, and 5 bases lay outside the gene matches. CDR3 length equals 15 residues. DNA of the CDR3: TGTGCCAGCAGTTACCCGCAGGGGGCATACTATGGCTACACCTTC. Translating it yields CASSYPQGAYYGYTF.

A few counts support this clone. The J gene is TRBJ2-2, the V gene TRBV19; 8 positions match TRBD1. CDR1 is LNHDA, CDR2 SQIVND, per germline (reference sequence). J gave up 7 bases and V 0 bases, and 7 bases lay outside the gene matches. The CDR3 sequence is 16 residues long. The CDR3 nucleotides are TGTGCCAGTAGTATAGAGTTTCAGGGGGCCGGCGGGGAGCTGTTTTTT. This codes for CASSIEFQGAGGELFF.

The gene calls are TRBV6-1 and TRBJ1-5, with 8 bases aligning to TRBD1. The CDR3 has 14 residues. Trimming took 6 bases from V and 0 from J; bases not matched to a gene: 1. The germline CDR1 and CDR2 sequences are MNHNS and SASEGT. The CDR3 protein is CASRGQVSNQPQHF. CDR3 coding DNA: TGTGCCAGCAGGGGACAGGTTAGCAATCAGCCCCAGCATTTT.

The chain carries TRBV7-2 and TRBJ2-5; 9 bases agree with TRBD2. This CDR3 comprises 18 residues. CDR1 is SGHTA and CDR2 is FQGNSA in the germline V gene. V lost 5 bases and J lost 4; bases outside the gene matches: 17. The CDR3 is CASSPQKLAGGARETQYF. The DNA of the CDR3 is TGTGCCAGCAGCCCGCAGAAGTTGGCGGGGGGGGCGCGAGAGACCCAGTACTTC.

This chain joins TRBV7-7 and TRBJ2-5; 9 positions match TRBD2. The germline CDR1 and CDR2 sequences are SSHAT and FNYEAQ (reference sequence). The junction had 9 bases not matched to a gene; V was cut back by 5 bases and J by 5 bases. The CDR3 sequence is 15 residues long. CDR3 region: CASSQRRGGSETQYF. CDR3 DNA sequence: TGTGCCAGCAGCCAAAGGCGGGGGGGATCGGAGACCCAGTACTTC.

This chain joins TRBV4-1 and TRBJ2-7; 10 nucleotides match TRBD1. This CDR3 has 15 amino acids. Trimming took 6 bases from V and 3 from J; bases not matched to a gene: 8. Germline loops: CDR1 MGHRA, CDR2 YSYEKL. In nucleotides, the CDR3 is TGCGCCAGCAGACCAGGGACAGGGGATTTCTACGAGCAGTACTTC. It specifies CASRPGTGDFYEQYF.

This sequence joins TRBV6-1 and TRBJ2-7; D perhaps matches TRBD2 (5 bases). Trimming stripped 4 bases from V and 3 bases from J, with 7 bases between. Germline V gene sequence: CDR1 MNHNS, CDR2 SASEGT. The CDR3 totals 12 residues. CDR3 coding DNA: TGTGCCAGCAGTGCCGACTACTACGAGCAGTACTTC. Protein: CASSADYYEQYF.

The chain has TRBV5-8 and TRBJ1-5, with 9 bases aligning to TRBD1. The V segment lost 4 bases and the J segment 7 bases; nucleotides outside the gene matches: 12. The CDR3 is 16 amino acids. Germline V gene data show CDR1 as SGHTS and CDR2 as YDEGEE. CDR3 amino acids: CASSNPNTGGWQPQHF. As DNA, the CDR3 is TGTGCCAGCAGCAATCCCAATACAGGGGGCTGGCAGCCCCAGCATTTT.

The chain links TRBV5-1 to TRBJ2-3; tentative D call: TRBD2 (7 bases). Trimming cost V 3 bases and J 5 bases, with 16 bases left between them. Germline assignment: CDR1 SGHRS and CDR2 YFSETQ. The CDR3 length is 15 residues. CDR3 amino acids: CASSSRGANRDTQYF. The CDR3 DNA follows: TGCGCCAGCAGCTCTCGGGGGGCAAACAGAGATACGCAGTATTTT.

The rearrangement links TRBV6-1 to TRBJ1-1; 7 positions match TRBD1. The CDR3 length is 14 residues. Trimming removed 6 bases from V and 6 bases from J; junction bases left unmatched: 10. The germline V gene has CDR1 MNHNS and CDR2 SASEGT. The DNA for the CDR3 is TGTGCCAGCAGGGAGACAGGGTGGAGGCCTGAAGCTTTCTTT. It codes for CASRETGWRPEAFF.

This chain joins TRBV5-1 and TRBJ1-4, with 7 bases lining up with TRBD1. With V trimmed by 3 bases and J by 8 bases, 7 bases remained unmatched. The CDR3 runs 14 residues. Germline values: CDR1 SGHRS, CDR2 YFSETQ. DNA of the CDR3: TGCGCCAGCAGCTCACAGGGGATCGGGGAAAAACTGTTTTTT. This encodes CASSSQGIGEKLFF. Combining the CDR3 with reference TRBV5-1 and TRBJ1-4 gives the whole variable domain KAGVTQTPRYLIKTRGQQVTLSCSPISGHRSVSWYQQTPGQGLQFLFEYFSETQRNKGNFPGRFSGRQFSNSRSEMNVSTLELGDSALYLCASSSQGIGEKLFFGSGTQLSVL.

This chain joins TRBV28 and TRBJ2-1; 9 positions agree with TRBD2. Per germline, CDR1 MDHEN and CDR2 SYDVKM. The CDR3 extends over 15 amino acids. With V trimmed by 2 bases and J by 8 bases, 7 bases remained unmatched. For the CDR3, the DNA is TGTGCCAGCAGTTTAGGTTTGCGGGAGGGCCATGAGCAGTTCTTC. Translating it yields CASSLGLREGHEQFF. The full variable domain, with the rest looked up from reference TRBV28 and TRBJ2-1, is DVKVTQSSRYLVKRTGEKVFLECVQDMDHENMFWYRQDPGLGLRLIYFSYDVKMKEKGDIPEGYSVSREKKERFSLILESASTNQTSMYLCASSLGLREGHEQFFGPGTRLTVL.

This clone was counted only a few times. V and J are TRBV18 and TRBJ2-1, with TRBD1 identical over 7 bases. The V gene end was trimmed by 3 bases and the J gene end by 6 bases; junction bases not matched to a gene: 11. The CDR3 has 16 amino acids. Germline values: CDR1 KGHSH, CDR2 LQKENI. The DNA for the CDR3 is TGTGCCAGCTCACCCGTACAGGGGTTTGAGGGCAATGAGCAGTTCTTC. Its translation: CASSPVQGFEGNEQFF.

This clone occurred once. This chain links TRBV7-6 with TRBJ2-3; 10 bases line up with TRBD2. The CDR3 length is 16 residues. Germline CDR1 reads SGHVS; CDR2 reads FNYEAQ. The junction had 8 bases not matched to a gene; V was cut back by 5 bases and J by 3 bases. DNA for the CDR3: TGTGCCAGCAGCCGTACACCGGGACTAGCGACAGATACGCAGTATTTT. Translated: CASSRTPGLATDTQYF.

The rearrangement uses TRBV7-9 and TRBJ1-1, with 10 bases that match TRBD1. The CDR3 spans 16 residues. In germline, CDR1 is SEHNR, CDR2 FQNEAQ (reference sequence). After removal of 3 bases from V and 1 base from J, the junction contained 5 bases not matched to a gene. The CDR3: CASSFPGQGTNTEAFF. The CDR3 DNA reads TGTGCCAGCAGCTTTCCGGGACAGGGGACGAACACTGAAGCTTTCTTT.

The chain is built from TRBV7-9 and TRBJ1-2; 10 bases are shared with TRBD1. In germline, CDR1 is SEHNR, CDR2 FQNEAQ (reference sequence). Trimming took 2 bases from V and 2 from J; bases not matched to a gene: 2. This CDR3 contains 15 residues. The CDR3 bases are TGTGCCAGCAGCTTATCGGGACAGGGGAACTATGGCTACACCTTC. This sequence encodes CASSLSGQGNYGYTF.

The rearrangement links TRBV9 to TRBJ2-1; D might be TRBD2 (5 bases). V shed 3 bases and J shed 8 bases, with 18 bases lying between them. Per the germline V gene, CDR1 is SGDLS and CDR2 is YYNGEE. The length of the CDR3 is 15 residues. This CDR3 reads CASSEQSVGGDEQFF. The CDR3 coding sequence is TGTGCCAGCAGCGAGCAGTCCGTAGGAGGCGATGAGCAGTTCTTC.

The chain carries TRBV5-4 and TRBJ2-7, with TRBD1 matching 10 bases. This CDR3 spans 14 amino acids. Germline V CDR1 and CDR2: SGHNT, YYREEE (reference sequence). V gave up 3 bases and J gave up 6 bases; unmatched junction bases: 6. CDR3 bases: TGTGCCAGCAGCTATCCGGGACAGGGGCTCGAGCAGTACTTC. This gives the protein CASSYPGQGLEQYF.

V is TRBV27 and J is TRBJ2-7, with TRBD1 as a possible D gene (5 bases). Deletions cut 5 bases from V and 0 bases from J, with 8 bases between. CDR1 is MNHEY and CDR2 is SMNVEV in the germline V gene (reference sequence). CDR3 length equals 13 residues. The CDR3 DNA is TGTGCCAGCAGTCGGACAAACTCCTACGAGCAGTACTTC. This gives the protein CASSRTNSYEQYF.

The gene calls are TRBV28 and TRBJ2-1, with 10 positions matching TRBD1. The V gene's germline CDR1 is MDHEN and CDR2 SYDVKM. J lost 6 bases, V lost 6 bases, and 8 bases had no gene match. The CDR3 contains 15 residues. CDR3 residues: CASRTWDRGVNEQFF. CDR3 bases: TGTGCCAGCAGAACGTGGGACAGGGGAGTCAATGAGCAGTTCTTC.